This T cell receptor (beta chain) was obtained from a study of shared T cell receptors in the human thymus. CDR3 size: 14 residues. V shed 0 bases and J shed 6 bases, with 8 bases lying between them. Germline V gene lookup returns CDR1 SGHTA and CDR2 FQGTGA. Clones were read by immunoSEQ multiplex PCR, and TCRdb kept only the in-frame ones, dropping some. The profile shows 700,000 or so clones, approximately 85% of them singletons. These data also featured in a second study, about human thymus T cells. That study adds: Corrective cardiac operations yielded the resected thymus tissue. Thymic and blood repertoires seemed to show skewed V and J gene use.

Sequences were obtained from thymocytes. The rearrangement links TRBV7-3 to TRBJ2-2; D may be TRBD2 (6 bases). The TCR sequence derives from a girl under three years old with a congenital heart defect. CDR3 DNA: TGTGCCAGCAGCTTAACCCCGGGGGCCGGGGAGCTGTTTTTT. This encodes CASSLTPGAGELFF.